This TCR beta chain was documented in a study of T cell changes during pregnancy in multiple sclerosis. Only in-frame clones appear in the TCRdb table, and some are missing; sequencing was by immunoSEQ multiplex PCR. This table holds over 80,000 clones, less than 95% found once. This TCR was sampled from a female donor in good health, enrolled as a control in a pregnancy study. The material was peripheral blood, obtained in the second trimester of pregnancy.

CDR3 nucleotide sequence: TGTGCCAGCAGCTTACTGGGAACCGGGGGGGTGAGGGACATTCAGTACTTC. Protein sequence: CASSLLGTGGVRDIQYF. The rearrangement joins TRBV7-2 to TRBJ2-4; 8 bases align to TRBD2. CDR1 SGHTA and CDR2 FQGNSA come from the germline V gene. The CDR3 consists of 17 residues. V lost 2 bases, J lost 8 bases, and 14 bases stayed unmatched.